One and the same sample provided the 21 T cell receptor beta chains below, sequenced in a study of blood T cell repertoires in COVID-19 (dated by TCRdb to 2020 to 2021). Library method: the immunoSEQ multiplex PCR assay. TCRdb provides this immuneACCESS table in a form limited to in-frame rearrangements. Some clones are lacking; in checked studies, under half of them reflect an unresolved V gene, and why the rest are absent is not known. Present in this sample are 150,000 to 200,000 clones, roughly 82% of which were seen just once. In total, the top ten clones hold approximately 8% of the sample. Sequencing was performed on peripheral blood. Every receptor here comes from a woman aged 55-69 years with COVID-19, enrolled during active disease.

This clone occurred a few times. The chain joins TRBV19 to TRBJ1-6; the match to TRBD1 covers 7 bases. The CDR3 extends over 15 amino acids. CDR1 is LNHDA and CDR2 is SQIVND in the germline V gene (reference sequence). Trimming cost V 5 bases and J 7 bases; bases outside gene matches: 8. DNA of the CDR3: TGTGCCAGTAGTTCCCATGGGACAGAGAATTCACCCCTCCACTTT. Translated, it gives CASSSHGTENSPLHF.

The chain couples TRBV4-1 to TRBJ1-2; D is unresolved. The CDR3 runs 15 residues. Germline V gene lookup returns CDR1 MGHRA and CDR2 YSYEKL. Trimming pared 1 base from V and 5 bases from J, leaving 14 bases between. CDR3: CASSQVSGVRYGYTF. The CDR3 DNA reads TGCGCCAGCAGCCAAGTAAGCGGGGTGAGATATGGCTACACCTTC.

The V call is TRBV19, the J call TRBJ1-2, with a tentative D call TRBD1 (5 bases). V was shortened by 4 bases and J by 6 bases, with 12 bases between the two germline ends. The CDR3 extends over 13 amino acids. Germline V gene data show CDR1 as LNHDA and CDR2 as SQIVND (reference sequence). The CDR3: CASSSNGGHGYTF. The CDR3, as DNA: TGTGCCAGTAGTAGCAACGGGGGACATGGCTACACCTTC.

This clone was detected a few times. This rearrangement joins TRBV2 to TRBJ2-7, with a weak D call TRBD2 (6 bases). CDR1 and CDR2 (germline): SNHLY, FYNNEI. There are 13 residues in the CDR3. The V end was cut by 6 bases, the J end by 12 bases, with 21 bases between. The CDR3, as DNA: TGTGCCAGCAGGTTCCTGGTGGGGGGTGATGGGTACGTC. This sequence encodes CASRFLVGGDGYV.

The CDR3 is CASSENGGPSGAKNIQYF. The CDR3 DNA reads as TGTGCCAGCAGTGAAAACGGGGGGCCCAGCGGGGCCAAAAACATTCAGTACTTC. The chain has TRBV2 and TRBJ2-4, with a weak D call TRBD2 (7 bases). The germline gives CDR1 SNHLY, CDR2 FYNNEI. The CDR3 spans 18 residues. V lost 2 bases to trimming and J lost 1 base, with 18 bases between them.

CDR3: CASSPSGGQTQYF. In nucleotides, the CDR3 is TGCGCCAGCAGCCCCTCGGGGGGGCAAACGCAGTATTTT. The chain uses TRBV5-1 and TRBJ2-3; 8 bases are shared with TRBD2. V dropped 4 bases and J dropped 9; count of bases not matched to a gene: 7. From germline, CDR1 is SGHRS and CDR2 YFSETQ. The CDR3 totals 13 residues.

As regards this clone: At one of its ends the junction is not consistent with the germline gene, which may arise from a read error. The chain is built from TRBV7-7 and TRBJ2-2, with 9 bases matching TRBD2. The CDR3 sequence is 13 residues long. CDR1 SSHAT and CDR2 FNYEAQ come from the germline V gene (reference sequence). CDR3 region: CASSGGITGELFF. The CDR3 DNA reads as TGTGCTAGCAGCGGGGGGATCACCGGGGAGCTGTTTTTT.

The chain uses TRBV2 and TRBJ1-5; no firm D call. The CDR3 sequence is 14 residues long. Germline CDR1 reads SNHLY; CDR2 reads FYNNEI. V lost 6 bases and J 0 bases, leaving 9 bases between the germline ends. CDR3 region: CASRKTDSNQPQHF. The DNA for the CDR3 is TGTGCCAGCAGGAAGACTGATAGCAATCAGCCCCAGCATTTT.

V and J are TRBV7-2 and TRBJ2-3; 7 bases match TRBD2. The CDR3 contains 16 residues. The V segment lost 1 base and the J segment 1 base; nucleotides outside the gene matches: 5. Per the germline V gene, CDR1 is SGHTA and CDR2 is FQGNSA. This CDR3 reads CASSLVGGSGTDTQYF. In DNA, the CDR3 is TGTGCCAGCAGCTTAGTCGGGGGGTCGGGCACAGATACGCAGTATTTT.

This clone came up a few times. The chain links TRBV29-1 to TRBJ2-1; D unresolved. Trimming stripped 2 bases from V and 12 bases from J, with 11 bases between. From germline, CDR1 is SQVTM and CDR2 ANQGSEA. The CDR3 loop spans 11 amino acids. The CDR3 DNA is TGCAGCGTTGAACGACTTGCCGCGCAGTTCTTC. Translating it yields CSVERLAAQFF.

The table lists this clone with many counts. This rearrangement joins TRBV2 to TRBJ2-4; the D gene is possibly TRBD2 (5 bases). The CDR3 has 13 residues. The V end was cut by 1 base, the J end by 7 bases, with 8 bases between. Germline V lookup: CDR1 SNHLY, CDR2 FYNNEI. The CDR3 nucleotides are TGTGCCAGCAGTGAAGGTCGGGGTAACATTCAGTACTTC. Amino acid sequence: CASSEGRGNIQYF. The full variable domain, with the rest looked up from reference TRBV2 and TRBJ2-4, is EPEVTQTPSHQVTQMGQEVILRCVPISNHLYFYWYRQILGQKVEFLVSFYNNEISEKSEIFDDQFSVERPDGSNFTLKIRSTKLEDSAMYFCASSEGRGNIQYFGAGTRLSVL.

The gene calls are TRBV3-1 (or the pseudogene TRBV3-2) and TRBJ2-1, with D uncertain. The CDR3 is 13 amino acids. Trimming stripped 6 bases from V and 12 bases from J, with 18 bases between. Per the germline V gene, CDR1 is LGHDT and CDR2 is YNNKEL (reference sequence). The DNA of the CDR3 is TGTGCCAGCAGGGCTAATGACAACTTGGGGCAGTTCTTC. Residues: CASRANDNLGQFF.

V usage is TRBV18 and J usage is TRBJ2-1; 12 bases match TRBD2. This CDR3 has 16 amino acids. Germline-derived CDR1 and CDR2 are KGHSH and LQKENI. Trimming removed 0 bases from V and 9 bases from J; junction bases left unmatched: 6. CDR3 loop: CASSPPSSGGAGEQFF. The CDR3, as DNA: TGTGCCAGCTCACCACCGTCTAGCGGGGGGGCCGGTGAGCAGTTCTTC. Together with reference TRBV18 and TRBJ2-1, the CDR3 gives the full variable domain: NAGVMQNPRHLVRRRGQEARLRCSPMKGHSHVYWYRQLPEEGLKFMVYLQKENIIDESGMPKERFSAEFPKEGPSILRIQQVVRGDSAAYFCASSPPSSGGAGEQFFGPGTRLTVL.

The CDR3 loop is CASSLYRRGWRAQHF. Here the CDR3 DNA reads TGCGCCAGCAGCTTATATCGGAGGGGCTGGAGGGCCCAGCATTTT. The chain has TRBV5-1 and TRBJ1-5, with a weak D call TRBD1 (5 bases). This CDR3 comprises 15 residues. Germline V gene lookup returns CDR1 SGHRS and CDR2 YFSETQ. V gave up 2 bases and J gave up 11 bases, with 20 bases separating them.

This rearrangement joins TRBV2 to TRBJ2-7; D is ambiguous. Germline V gene data show CDR1 as SNHLY and CDR2 as FYNNEI. Trimming left V 3 bases short and J 4 bases short, with 16 bases between. This CDR3 spans 15 amino acids. The CDR3 reads CASSEGTLVVYEQYF. The CDR3 nucleotides read TGTGCCAGCAGTGAGGGCACCTTGGTGGTGTACGAGCAGTACTTC.

The sample holds a few counts of this clone. The chain uses TRBV12-3 or TRBV12-4 and TRBJ1-1; no reliable D call. This CDR3 is built from 13 residues. The V end lost 5 bases, the J end lost 0 bases, and 7 bases lay between the germline ends. This chain's CDR3 is CASSPSLNTEAFF. The CDR3 coding sequence is TGTGCCAGCAGTCCGTCCCTGAACACTGAAGCTTTCTTT.

The chain employs TRBV15 and TRBJ2-4, with 7 bases aligning to TRBD1. V dropped 3 bases and J dropped 5; count of bases not matched to a gene: 10. CDR1 is LNHNV, CDR2 YYDKDF, per germline (reference sequence). The CDR3 totals 16 residues. CDR3 nucleotides: TGTGCCACCAGCAGCAGGACAGGTCCGGTGGAAAACATTCAGTACTTC. Amino acids: CATSSRTGPVENIQYF.

The chain joins TRBV15 to TRBJ1-1; TRBD1 matches 7 bases. The ends lost 0 bases at V and 8 bases at J; junction bases unmatched: 3. Per the germline V gene, CDR1 is LNHNV and CDR2 is YYDKDF (reference sequence). The CDR3 contains 13 residues. The CDR3 loop is CATSRDQDREAFF. For the CDR3, the DNA is TGTGCCACCAGCAGAGACCAGGACAGGGAAGCTTTCTTT.

The rearrangement joins TRBV12-3 or TRBV12-4 to TRBJ2-1; 10 bases are a match to TRBD2. The CDR3 loop spans 13 amino acids. Trimming removed 3 bases from V and 10 bases from J; junction bases left unmatched: 3. CDR3 residues: CASSFASGREQFF. The CDR3 bases are TGTGCCAGCAGTTTTGCTAGCGGGAGAGAGCAGTTCTTC.

The rearrangement joins TRBV2 to TRBJ2-1; TRBD2 is a possible D gene (6 bases). Trimming removed 9 bases at V and 0 bases at J, with 15 bases between. This CDR3 has 15 amino acids. CDR1 SNHLY and CDR2 FYNNEI come from the germline V gene. In DNA form, the CDR3 reads TGTGCCAGTCACCGGGACTTTTCCTCCTACAATGAGCAGTTCTTC. It codes for CASHRDFSSYNEQFF.

The rearrangement links TRBV6-1 to TRBJ2-5, with D maybe TRBD1 (6 bases). This CDR3 spans 13 amino acids. Trimming left V 3 bases short and J 3 bases short, with 8 bases between. CDR1 MNHNS and CDR2 SASEGT come from the germline V gene. CDR3 residues: CASSEYREETQYF. In nucleotides, the CDR3 is TGTGCCAGCAGTGAGTACAGGGAAGAGACCCAGTACTTC.